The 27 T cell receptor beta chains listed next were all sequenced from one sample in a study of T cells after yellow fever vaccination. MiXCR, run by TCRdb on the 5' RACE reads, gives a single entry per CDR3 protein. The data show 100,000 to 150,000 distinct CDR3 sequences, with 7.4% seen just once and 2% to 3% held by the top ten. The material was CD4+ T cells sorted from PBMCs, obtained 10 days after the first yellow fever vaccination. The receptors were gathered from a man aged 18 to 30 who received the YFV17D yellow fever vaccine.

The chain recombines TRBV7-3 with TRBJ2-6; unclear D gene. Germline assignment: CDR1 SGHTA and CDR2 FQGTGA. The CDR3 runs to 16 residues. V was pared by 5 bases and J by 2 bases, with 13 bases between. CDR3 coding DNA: TGTGCCAGCAGCCCCAGTTTAGGCGCTGGGGCCAACGTCCTGACTTTC. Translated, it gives CASSPSLGAGANVLTF.

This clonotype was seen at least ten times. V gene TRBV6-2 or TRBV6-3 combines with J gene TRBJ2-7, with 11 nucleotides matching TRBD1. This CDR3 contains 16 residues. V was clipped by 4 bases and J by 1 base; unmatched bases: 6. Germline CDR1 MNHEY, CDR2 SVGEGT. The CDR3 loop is CASSFQGTGGSYEQYF. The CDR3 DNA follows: TGTGCCAGCAGTTTCCAAGGGACAGGGGGATCCTACGAGCAGTACTTC.

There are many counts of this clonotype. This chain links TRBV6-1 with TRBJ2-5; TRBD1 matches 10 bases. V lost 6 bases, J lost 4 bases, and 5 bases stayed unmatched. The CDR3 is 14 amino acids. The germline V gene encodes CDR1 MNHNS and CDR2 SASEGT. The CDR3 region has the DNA TGTGCCAGCAGACCCGACAGGGGGCGAGAGACCCAGTACTTC. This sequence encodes CASRPDRGRETQYF.

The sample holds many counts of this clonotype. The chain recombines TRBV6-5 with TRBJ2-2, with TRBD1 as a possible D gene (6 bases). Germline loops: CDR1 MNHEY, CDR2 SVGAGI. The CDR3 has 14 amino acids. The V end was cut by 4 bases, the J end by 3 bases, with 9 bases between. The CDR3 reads CASSSRTDTGELFF. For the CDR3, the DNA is TGTGCCAGCAGTTCGCGGACAGACACCGGGGAGCTGTTTTTT.

In DNA, the CDR3 is TGTGCCAGCAGTTTACGTTTTGGGAACACTGAAGCTTTCTTT. Its translation is CASSLRFGNTEAFF. V gene TRBV12-3 or TRBV12-4 combines with J gene TRBJ1-1; no clear D gene. Trimming shortened V by 2 bases and J by 1 base, and 8 bases separated the two germline ends. This CDR3 has 14 residues.

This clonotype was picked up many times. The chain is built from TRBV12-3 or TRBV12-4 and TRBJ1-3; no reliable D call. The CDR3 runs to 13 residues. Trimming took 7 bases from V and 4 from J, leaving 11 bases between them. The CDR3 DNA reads TGTGCCAGCAAAGTCGCTCCCGGAAACACCATATATTTT. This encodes CASKVAPGNTIYF.

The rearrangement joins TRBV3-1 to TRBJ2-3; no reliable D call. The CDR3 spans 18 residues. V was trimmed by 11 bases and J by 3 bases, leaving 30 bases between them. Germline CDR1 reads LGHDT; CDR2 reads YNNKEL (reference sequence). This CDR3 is CASSEQIRWDIGTDTQYF. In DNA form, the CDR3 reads TGTGCCTCCTCCGAGCAGATCCGTTGGGATATAGGAACAGATACGCAGTATTTT.

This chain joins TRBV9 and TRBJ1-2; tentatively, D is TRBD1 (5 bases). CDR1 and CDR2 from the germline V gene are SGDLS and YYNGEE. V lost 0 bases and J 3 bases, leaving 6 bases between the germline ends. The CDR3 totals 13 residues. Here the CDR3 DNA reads TGTGCCAGCAGCGTAGAACAGGACTATGGCTACACCTTC. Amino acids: CASSVEQDYGYTF. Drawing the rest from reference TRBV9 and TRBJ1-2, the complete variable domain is DSGVTQTPKHLITATGQRVTLRCSPRSGDLSVYWYQQSLDQGLQFLIQYYNGEERAKGNILERFSAQQFPDLHSELNLSSLELGDSALYFCASSVEQDYGYTFGSGTRLTVV.

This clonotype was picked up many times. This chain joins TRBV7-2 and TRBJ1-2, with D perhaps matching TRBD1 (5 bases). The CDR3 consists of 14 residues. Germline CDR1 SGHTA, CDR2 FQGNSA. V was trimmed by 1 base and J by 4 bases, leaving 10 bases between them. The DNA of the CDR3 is TGTGCCAGCAGCTTAGTTCAGGGTCCCTATGGCTACACCTTC. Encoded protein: CASSLVQGPYGYTF.

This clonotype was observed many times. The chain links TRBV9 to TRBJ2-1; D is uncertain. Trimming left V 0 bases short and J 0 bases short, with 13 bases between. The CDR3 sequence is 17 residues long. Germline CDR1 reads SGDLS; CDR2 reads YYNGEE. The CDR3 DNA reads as TGTGCCAGCAGCGTAGGGGTCCTGCCGAGCTCCTACAATGAGCAGTTCTTC. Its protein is CASSVGVLPSSYNEQFF.

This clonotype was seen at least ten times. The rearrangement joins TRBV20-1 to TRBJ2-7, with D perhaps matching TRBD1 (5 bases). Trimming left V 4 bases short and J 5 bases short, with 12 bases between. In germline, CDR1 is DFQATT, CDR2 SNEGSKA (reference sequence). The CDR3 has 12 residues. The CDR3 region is CSAKGRVDEQYF. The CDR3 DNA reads TGCAGTGCTAAGGGCAGGGTAGACGAGCAGTACTTC.

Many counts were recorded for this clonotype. The CDR3 DNA follows: TGTGCCAGCAGTTCACGGGGCCGGGACAGGCAGTACTTC. As protein: CASSSRGRDRQYF. The chain has TRBV11-2 and TRBJ2-5, with 8 bases identical to TRBD1. This CDR3 comprises 13 residues. Germline lookup yields CDR1 SGHAT and CDR2 FQNNGV. Trimming cost V 6 bases and J 11 bases; bases outside gene matches: 11.

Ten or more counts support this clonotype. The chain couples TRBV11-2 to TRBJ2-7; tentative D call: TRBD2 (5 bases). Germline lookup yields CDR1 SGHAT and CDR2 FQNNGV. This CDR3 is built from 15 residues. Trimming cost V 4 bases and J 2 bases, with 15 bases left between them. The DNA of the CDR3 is TGTGCCAGCAGCTCTTCGTGGGAGATCGCCTACGAGCAGTACTTC. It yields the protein CASSSSWEIAYEQYF.

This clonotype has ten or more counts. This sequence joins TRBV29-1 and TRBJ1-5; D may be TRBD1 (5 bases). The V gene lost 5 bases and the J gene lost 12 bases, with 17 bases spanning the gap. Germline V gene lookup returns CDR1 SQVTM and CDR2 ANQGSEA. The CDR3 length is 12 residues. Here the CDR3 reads CSVIGLGGVQHF. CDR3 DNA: TGCAGCGTTATAGGCTTGGGGGGGGTCCAGCATTTT.

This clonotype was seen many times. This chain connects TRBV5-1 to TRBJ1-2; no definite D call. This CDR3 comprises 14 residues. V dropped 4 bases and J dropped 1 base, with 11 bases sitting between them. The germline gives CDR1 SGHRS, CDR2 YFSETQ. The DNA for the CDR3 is TGCGCCAGCAGCCTGGGAACTAGTAACTATGGCTACACCTTC. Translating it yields CASSLGTSNYGYTF.

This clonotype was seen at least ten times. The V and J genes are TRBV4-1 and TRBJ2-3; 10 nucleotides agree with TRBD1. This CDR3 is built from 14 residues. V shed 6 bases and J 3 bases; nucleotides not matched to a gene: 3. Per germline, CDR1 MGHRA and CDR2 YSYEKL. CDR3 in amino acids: CASRDRGLTDTQYF. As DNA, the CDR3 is TGCGCCAGCAGGGACAGGGGGTTGACAGATACGCAGTATTTT.

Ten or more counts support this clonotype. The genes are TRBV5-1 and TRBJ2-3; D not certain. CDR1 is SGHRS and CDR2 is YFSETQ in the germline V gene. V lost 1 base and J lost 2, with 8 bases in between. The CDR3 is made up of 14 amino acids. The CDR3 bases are TGCGCCAGCAGCTTGAACGGACCCACAGATACGCAGTATTTT. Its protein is CASSLNGPTDTQYF.

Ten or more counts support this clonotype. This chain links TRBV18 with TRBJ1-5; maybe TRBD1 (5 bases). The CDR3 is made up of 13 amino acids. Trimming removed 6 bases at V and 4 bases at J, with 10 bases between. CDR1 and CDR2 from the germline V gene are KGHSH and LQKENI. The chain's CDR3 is CASSSDRNQPQHF. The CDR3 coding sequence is TGTGCCAGCTCCTCCGACAGAAATCAGCCCCAGCATTTT.

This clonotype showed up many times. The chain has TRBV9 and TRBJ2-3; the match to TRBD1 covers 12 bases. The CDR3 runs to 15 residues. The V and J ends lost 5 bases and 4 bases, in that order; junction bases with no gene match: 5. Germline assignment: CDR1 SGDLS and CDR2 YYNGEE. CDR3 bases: TGTGCCAGCAGGTGGGGACAGGGGGCCTCAGATACGCAGTATTTT. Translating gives CASRWGQGASDTQYF.

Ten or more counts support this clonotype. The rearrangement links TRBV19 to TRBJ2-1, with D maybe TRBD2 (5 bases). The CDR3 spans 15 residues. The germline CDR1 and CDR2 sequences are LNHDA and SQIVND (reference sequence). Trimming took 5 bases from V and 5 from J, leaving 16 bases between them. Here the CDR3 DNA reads TGTGCCAGTAGTTGGGTTGGGAGAGGGCACAATGAGCAGTTCTTC. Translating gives CASSWVGRGHNEQFF.

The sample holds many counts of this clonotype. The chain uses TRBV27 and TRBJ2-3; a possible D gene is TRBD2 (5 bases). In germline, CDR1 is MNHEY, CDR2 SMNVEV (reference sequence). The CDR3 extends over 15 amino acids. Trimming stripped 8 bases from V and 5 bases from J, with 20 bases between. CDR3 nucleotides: TGTGCCAGCGCCCCGAGCGTCGGGGTCAGAGATACGCAGTATTTT. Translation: CASAPSVGVRDTQYF.

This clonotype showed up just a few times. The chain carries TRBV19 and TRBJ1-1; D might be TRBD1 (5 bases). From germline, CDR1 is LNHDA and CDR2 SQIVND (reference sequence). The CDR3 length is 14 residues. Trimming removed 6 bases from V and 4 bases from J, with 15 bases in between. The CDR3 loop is CASRDAGVSTEAFF. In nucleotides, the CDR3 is TGTGCCAGTAGGGACGCGGGGGTAAGCACTGAAGCTTTCTTT.

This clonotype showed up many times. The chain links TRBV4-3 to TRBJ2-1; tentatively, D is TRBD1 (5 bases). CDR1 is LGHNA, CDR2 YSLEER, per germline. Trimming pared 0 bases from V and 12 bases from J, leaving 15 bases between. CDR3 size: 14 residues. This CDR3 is CASSQDYRTRVQFF. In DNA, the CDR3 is TGCGCCAGCAGCCAAGATTACAGGACCAGGGTGCAGTTCTTC.

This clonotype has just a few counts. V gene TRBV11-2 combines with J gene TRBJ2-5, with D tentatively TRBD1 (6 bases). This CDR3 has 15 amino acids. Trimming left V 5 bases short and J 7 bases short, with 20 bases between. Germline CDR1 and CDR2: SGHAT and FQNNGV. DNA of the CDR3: TGTGCCAGCAGCACCCGAAACAGGGATCCCGGGACCCAGTACTTC. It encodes CASSTRNRDPGTQYF.

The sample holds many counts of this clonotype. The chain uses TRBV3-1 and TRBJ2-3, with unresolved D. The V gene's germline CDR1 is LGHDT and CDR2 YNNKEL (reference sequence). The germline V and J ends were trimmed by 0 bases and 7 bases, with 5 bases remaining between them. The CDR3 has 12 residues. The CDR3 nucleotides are TGTGCCAGCAGCCAAGAAGAAAATACGCAGTATTTT. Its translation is CASSQEENTQYF.

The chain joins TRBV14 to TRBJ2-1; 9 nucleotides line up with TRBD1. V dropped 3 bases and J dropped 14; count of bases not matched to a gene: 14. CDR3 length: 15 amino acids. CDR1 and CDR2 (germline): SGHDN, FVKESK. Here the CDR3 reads CASSHRDREGGYEFF. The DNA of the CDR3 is TGTGCCAGCAGCCACCGGGACAGGGAAGGAGGGTATGAGTTCTTC.

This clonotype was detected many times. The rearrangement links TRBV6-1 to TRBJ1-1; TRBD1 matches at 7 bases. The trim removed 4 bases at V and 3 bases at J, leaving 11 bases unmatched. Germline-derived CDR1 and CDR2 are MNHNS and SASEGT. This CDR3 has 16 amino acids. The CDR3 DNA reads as TGTGCCAGCAGTGCCCATCATCGACAGGGCGACACTGAAGCTTTCTTT. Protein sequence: CASSAHHRQGDTEAFF.